Each of the 15 T cell receptor beta chains below was sequenced from the same sample in a study of shared clonotypes between healthy human individuals. Libraries were prepared by immunoSEQ multiplex PCR; TCRdb keeps only in-frame clonotypes and omits some of them. The top ten clones hold 0.37% of a sample with fewer than 3 million clones, roughly 90% of them seen once. Sequencing used naive CD4+ T cells from PBMCs. Subset given: CD45RA+ positively selected. The receptors were sampled from a man younger than 35 in good health. Some clones in this sample may be carry-over from other donors' samples.

About this clone: This same CDR3 is encoded by further DNA sequences in the sample. V usage is TRBV18 and J usage is TRBJ2-3; no clear D gene. The germline V and J ends were trimmed by 2 bases and 0 bases, with 6 bases remaining between them. CDR1 is KGHSH and CDR2 is LQKENI in the germline V gene. This CDR3 contains 14 residues. CDR3 nucleotide sequence: TGTGCCAGCTCACCAATCGGCAGCACAGATACGCAGTATTTT. Translated: CASSPIGSTDTQYF.

The rearrangement links TRBV6-5 to TRBJ1-5; no clear D gene. Trimming stripped 6 bases from V and 2 bases from J, with 8 bases between. CDR1 is MNHEY and CDR2 is SVGAGI in the germline V gene. This CDR3 region has 13 residues. The DNA of the CDR3 is TGTGCCAGCAGACCATCGGGCAATCAGCCCCAGCATTTT. Amino acids: CASRPSGNQPQHF.

V and J are TRBV27 and TRBJ2-1, with 10 bases that match TRBD2. The CDR3 length is 15 residues. The ends lost 4 bases at V and 8 bases at J; junction bases unmatched: 8. Germline loops: CDR1 MNHEY, CDR2 SMNVEV (reference sequence). The CDR3, as DNA: TGTGCCAGCAGTTCTCTAGCGGGAGTGAGGGATGAGCAGTTCTTC. Translated: CASSSLAGVRDEQFF.

The chain combines TRBV29-1 with TRBJ2-7; a possible D gene is TRBD2 (7 bases). The V gene lost 6 bases and the J gene lost 2 bases, with 23 bases spanning the gap. This CDR3 region has 16 residues. Looked up from germline, CDR1 is SQVTM and CDR2 is ANQGSEA. CDR3 loop: CSVRGGIRGRAYEQYF. The CDR3 DNA follows: TGCAGCGTCAGGGGAGGGATTCGGGGCCGAGCCTACGAGCAGTACTTC.

The chain uses TRBV15 and TRBJ2-1; the match to TRBD2 covers 16 bases. Germline CDR1 reads LNHNV; CDR2 reads YYDKDF (reference sequence). The CDR3 contains 19 residues. J gave up 6 bases and V 0 bases, and 8 bases lay outside the gene matches. The CDR3 loop reads CATSRDSGLAGGPLNEQFF. The CDR3 DNA reads as TGTGCCACCAGCAGAGATTCGGGACTAGCGGGAGGGCCACTCAATGAGCAGTTCTTC.

This chain uses TRBV5-1 with TRBJ2-3, with 10 bases matching TRBD2. The CDR3 extends over 15 amino acids. With V trimmed by 2 bases and J by 2 bases, 2 bases remained unmatched. CDR1 SGHRS and CDR2 YFSETQ come from the germline V gene. DNA for the CDR3: TGCGCCAGCAGCTTACTAGCGGGATTCACAGATACGCAGTATTTT. Translated, it gives CASSLLAGFTDTQYF.

The chain combines TRBV9 with TRBJ2-7; tentative D call: TRBD2 (8 bases). V lost 4 bases to trimming and J lost 8 bases, with 22 bases between them. The CDR3 extends over 15 amino acids. CDR1 and CDR2 (germline): SGDLS, YYNGEE. The CDR3: CASSPGGDSSLQQYF. CDR3 bases: TGTGCCAGCAGCCCCGGGGGGGACAGTTCTTTACAGCAGTACTTC.

The chain uses TRBV21-1 and TRBJ1-5. TRBV21-1 is a documented pseudogene. The CDR3 runs to 18 residues. DNA for the CDR3: TGTGCCAGCAGCAATAAGGCCGACGGACTGTTTAGCAATCAGCCCCAGCATTTT. Amino acid sequence: CASSNKADGLFSNQPQHF.

The gene calls are TRBV7-3 and TRBJ2-1; D might be TRBD1 (5 bases). CDR3 size: 11 residues. V lost 1 base, J lost 15 bases, and 10 bases lay in between. CDR1 and CDR2 (germline): SGHTA, FQGTGA. This chain's CDR3 is CASSLIGALFF. CDR3 in DNA: TGTGCCAGCAGCTTAATTGGGGCCCTGTTCTTC. The whole variable domain, remainder taken from reference TRBV7-3 and TRBJ2-1, is GAGVSQTPSNKVTEKGKYVELRCDPISGHTALYWYRQSLGQGPEFLIYFQGTGAADDSGLPNDRFFAVRPEGSVSTLKIQRTERGDSAVYLCASSLIGALFFGPGTRLTVL.

V and J are TRBV14 and TRBJ2-4; the D is unclear. This CDR3 contains 16 residues. The V end was cut by 2 bases, the J end by 4 bases, with 15 bases between. Germline CDR1 and CDR2: SGHDN and FVKESK. CDR3 region: CASSQRQAERKNIQYF. CDR3 coding DNA: TGTGCCAGCAGCCAACGGCAGGCGGAGAGGAAAAACATTCAGTACTTC.

CDR3 coding DNA: TGTGCCAGCAGTTTCCACGCCTCGCCAGTACTAGCGGGAGCAACCAAGACCCAGTACTTC. Its protein is CASSFHASPVLAGATKTQYF. The V gene is TRBV27, the J gene TRBJ2-5; TRBD2 matches 11 bases. With V trimmed by 3 bases and J by 6 bases, 21 bases remained unmatched. CDR3 length: 20 residues. Germline CDR1 is MNHEY and CDR2 is SMNVEV (reference sequence).

This clone was recorded a few times. The sample has other DNA sequences that encode this CDR3 too. The chain carries TRBV28 and TRBJ2-7; 11 nucleotides line up with TRBD2. The CDR3 covers 14 residues. Losses at the gene ends were 6 bases for V and 0 bases for J; bases not matched to a gene: 1. The germline V gene has CDR1 MDHEN and CDR2 SYDVKM. CDR3 nucleotides: TGTGCCAGCAGAACTAGCGGGAGCTCCTACGAGCAGTACTTC. Translated, it gives CASRTSGSSYEQYF.

This chain uses TRBV7-9 with TRBJ2-5; 9 positions match TRBD2. The CDR3 totals 15 residues. After removal of 4 bases from V and 2 bases from J, the junction contained 5 bases not matched to a gene. Germline V gene lookup returns CDR1 SEHNR and CDR2 FQNEAQ (reference sequence). CDR3 sequence: CASSSAGGRQETQYF. In DNA, the CDR3 is TGTGCCAGCAGCTCAGCGGGAGGACGACAAGAGACCCAGTACTTC.

This clone was observed once. The chain uses TRBV6-5 and TRBJ1-2, with a weak D call TRBD1 (5 bases). The CDR3 is made up of 13 amino acids. The V gene lost 7 bases and the J gene lost 1 base, with 10 bases spanning the gap. Germline V CDR1 and CDR2: MNHEY, SVGAGI. The CDR3 coding sequence is TGTGCCAGCACCCGAGGGGTTAACTATGGCTACACCTTC. This gives the protein CASTRGVNYGYTF.

This chain uses TRBV6-6 with TRBJ1-2, with no clear D. V dropped 2 bases and J dropped 3 bases, with 13 bases sitting between them. The germline CDR1 and CDR2 sequences are MNHNY and SVGAGI (reference sequence). CDR3 size: 15 residues. The chain's CDR3 is CASSYIPPGDYGYTF. In DNA form, the CDR3 reads TGTGCCAGCAGTTACATCCCCCCCGGAGACTATGGCTACACCTTC.